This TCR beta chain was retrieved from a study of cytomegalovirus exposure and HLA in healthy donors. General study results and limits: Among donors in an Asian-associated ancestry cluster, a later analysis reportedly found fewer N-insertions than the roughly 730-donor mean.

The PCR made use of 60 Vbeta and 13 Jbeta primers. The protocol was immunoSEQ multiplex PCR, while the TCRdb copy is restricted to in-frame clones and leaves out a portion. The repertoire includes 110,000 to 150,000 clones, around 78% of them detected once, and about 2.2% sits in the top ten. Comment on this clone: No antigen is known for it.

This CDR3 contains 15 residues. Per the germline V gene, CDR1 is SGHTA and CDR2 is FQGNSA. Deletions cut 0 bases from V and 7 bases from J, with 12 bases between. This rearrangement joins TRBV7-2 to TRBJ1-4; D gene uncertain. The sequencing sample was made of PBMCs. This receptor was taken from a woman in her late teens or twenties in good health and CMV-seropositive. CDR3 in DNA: TGTGCCAGCAGCTTAGCGGAGGGTTACAGTGAAAAACTGTTTTTT. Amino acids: CASSLAEGYSEKLFF.